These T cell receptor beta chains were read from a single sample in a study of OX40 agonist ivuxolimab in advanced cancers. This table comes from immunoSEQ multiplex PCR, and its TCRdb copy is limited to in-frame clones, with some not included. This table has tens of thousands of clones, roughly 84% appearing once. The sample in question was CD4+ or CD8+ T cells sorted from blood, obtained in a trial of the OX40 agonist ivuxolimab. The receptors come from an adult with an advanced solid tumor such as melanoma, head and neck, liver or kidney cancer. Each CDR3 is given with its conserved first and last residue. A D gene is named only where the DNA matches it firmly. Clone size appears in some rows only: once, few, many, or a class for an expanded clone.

CDR3nt: TGCGCCAGCAGCGGGAACCGAATTTTCGGACAGGGGAACACTGAAGCTTTCTTT; CDR3aa: CASSGNRIFGQGNTEAFF; j_gene: TRBJ1-1; d_gene: TRBD1; v_gene: TRBV4-1; len: 18; abundance: NA
CDR3nt: TGTGCCAGCAGCTTAAGGAGTTCGAGCGCTACCTACGAGCAGTACTTC; CDR3aa: CASSLRSSSATYEQYF; j_gene: TRBJ2-7; d_gene: NA; v_gene: TRBV7-2; len: 16; abundance: NA
CDR3nt: TGTGCCAGTAGGCAGGGTTACGAGCAGTACTTC; CDR3aa: CASRQGYEQYF; j_gene: TRBJ2-7; d_gene: NA; v_gene: TRBV19; len: 11; abundance: NA
CDR3nt: TGTGCCACCAGCAGAGATCCTTCCTTTGGCGATCCAGACGACCCCTACGAGCAGTACTTC; CDR3aa: CATSRDPSFGDPDDPYEQYF; j_gene: TRBJ2-7; d_gene: NA; v_gene: TRBV15; len: 20; abundance: NA
CDR3nt: TGCGCCAGCAGCTTGGAACCTAGCGGGGGGTACAATGAGCAGTTCTTC; CDR3aa: CASSLEPSGGYNEQFF; j_gene: TRBJ2-1; d_gene: TRBD2; v_gene: TRBV5-1; len: 16; abundance: NA
CDR3nt: TGCGCCAGCAGCTTGGGACTAGCGGGAGCCATCCAAGAGACCCAGTACTTC; CDR3aa: CASSLGLAGAIQETQYF; j_gene: TRBJ2-5; d_gene: TRBD2; v_gene: TRBV5-1; len: 17; abundance: NA
CDR3nt: TGTGCCAGCAGTTACTCGGGACAGGGAAACAATGAGCAGTTCTTC; CDR3aa: CASSYSGQGNNEQFF; j_gene: TRBJ2-1; d_gene: TRBD1; v_gene: TRBV6-5; len: 15; abundance: NA
CDR3nt: TGTGCCAGCAGTTTATCTCACCCAGGGAGTGGCACTGAAGCTTTCTTT; CDR3aa: CASSLSHPGSGTEAFF; j_gene: TRBJ1-1; d_gene: NA; v_gene: TRBV27; len: 16; abundance: NA
CDR3nt: TGTGCCAGCGGAGGGTTGGCCAAAAACATTCAGTACTTC; CDR3aa: CASGGLAKNIQYF; j_gene: TRBJ2-4; d_gene: NA; v_gene: TRBV2; len: 13; abundance: NA
CDR3nt: TGTGCCAGTTCTCTTAGCGGGAGCTACAATGAGCAGTTCTTC; CDR3aa: CASSLSGSYNEQFF; j_gene: TRBJ2-1; d_gene: TRBD2; v_gene: TRBV6-6; len: 14; abundance: NA
CDR3nt: TGTGCCAGCAGTTTAATAGGCGTGGGATCGACAGGGGGCTCGTTGGAGACCCAGTACTTC; CDR3aa: CASSLIGVGSTGGSLETQYF; j_gene: TRBJ2-5; d_gene: TRBD1; v_gene: TRBV27; len: 20; abundance: few
CDR3nt: TGTGCCAGCAGCTCGACAGGGGTTAGAAACACCATATATTTT; CDR3aa: CASSSTGVRNTIYF; j_gene: TRBJ1-3; d_gene: TRBD1; v_gene: TRBV5-4; len: 14; abundance: NA
CDR3nt: TGTGCCTGGACCACTTCAGGGGCATCCTATAATTCACCCCTCCACTTT; CDR3aa: CAWTTSGASYNSPLHF; j_gene: TRBJ1-6; d_gene: NA; v_gene: TRBV30; len: 16; abundance: NA
CDR3nt: TGCGCCAGCAGCGGGGACAGGGGGCTCAGCTATGGCTACACCTTC; CDR3aa: CASSGDRGLSYGYTF; j_gene: TRBJ1-2; d_gene: TRBD1; v_gene: TRBV5-1; len: 15; abundance: NA
CDR3nt: TGTGCCAGCAGCGTGGGGGGCGACAGCAGCTATGGCTACACCTTC; CDR3aa: CASSVGGDSSYGYTF; j_gene: TRBJ1-2; d_gene: NA; v_gene: TRBV7-2; len: 15; abundance: NA
CDR3nt: TGCGCCAGCAGCTTGGGGGCAGGGGGCGAGACCCAGTACTTC; CDR3aa: CASSLGAGGETQYF; j_gene: TRBJ2-5; d_gene: TRBD1; v_gene: TRBV5-1; len: 14; abundance: once
CDR3nt: TGTGCCACCCCCCAGGGGCGGGAAGGGTACGAGCAGTACTTC; CDR3aa: CATPQGREGYEQYF; j_gene: TRBJ2-7; d_gene: NA; v_gene: TRBV19; len: 14; abundance: NA
CDR3nt: TGTGCCAGCTCACCACTTGTCACTAGGACTGAAGCTTTCTTT; CDR3aa: CASSPLVTRTEAFF; j_gene: TRBJ1-1; d_gene: NA; v_gene: TRBV18; len: 14; abundance: NA
CDR3nt: TGTGCCAGCAGCTTAGAGGGGAGCTTTAGTACTGAAGCTTTCTTT; CDR3aa: CASSLEGSFSTEAFF; j_gene: TRBJ1-1; d_gene: NA; v_gene: TRBV7-6; len: 15; abundance: NA
CDR3nt: TGTGCCAGCAGCGCCCGACAGGCTAACACTGAAGCTTTCTTT; CDR3aa: CASSARQANTEAFF; j_gene: TRBJ1-1; d_gene: NA; v_gene: TRBV7-9; len: 14; abundance: NA
CDR3nt: TGCGCCGGTTTAGGTGGCAATCAGCCCCAGCATTTT; CDR3aa: CAGLGGNQPQHF; j_gene: TRBJ1-5; d_gene: NA; v_gene: TRBV23-1; len: 12; abundance: NA
CDR3nt: TGTGCCTGGGCGGGACTGCGCTTCTCTGGAAACACCATATATTTT; CDR3aa: CAWAGLRFSGNTIYF; j_gene: TRBJ1-3; d_gene: NA; v_gene: TRBV30; len: 15; abundance: NA
CDR3nt: TGTGCCAGCAGCCAGCGCCCGGGACAGCAAGAGCAGTACTTC; CDR3aa: CASSQRPGQQEQYF; j_gene: TRBJ2-7; d_gene: TRBD1; v_gene: TRBV7-2; len: 14; abundance: few
CDR3nt: TGTGCCAGCAGTAAGCTAGCGGGGGGCTACGAGCAGTACTTC; CDR3aa: CASSKLAGGYEQYF; j_gene: TRBJ2-7; d_gene: TRBD2; v_gene: TRBV6-5; len: 14; abundance: NA
CDR3nt: TGTGCCAGCAGCCTAGGACAGGGTATAGACGAGCAGTACTTC; CDR3aa: CASSLGQGIDEQYF; j_gene: TRBJ2-7; d_gene: TRBD1; v_gene: TRBV7-8; len: 14; abundance: NA
CDR3nt: TGTGCCAGCAGCCCCGGGACCAGGAGTGGAGAGACCCAGTACTTC; CDR3aa: CASSPGTRSGETQYF; j_gene: TRBJ2-5; d_gene: NA; v_gene: TRBV9; len: 15; abundance: few
CDR3nt: TGTGCCAGCAGCAAAAACCCAGGGCGCTATGGCTACACCTTC; CDR3aa: CASSKNPGRYGYTF; j_gene: TRBJ1-2; d_gene: NA; v_gene: TRBV21-1; len: 14; abundance: NA
CDR3nt: TGTGCCACCAGCAGATCTCCCGGGACATCTGGAAACACCATATATTTT; CDR3aa: CATSRSPGTSGNTIYF; j_gene: TRBJ1-3; d_gene: NA; v_gene: TRBV15; len: 16; abundance: NA
CDR3nt: TGCGCCAGCAGCCTAACGAGCGGGAGAGGCACCGGGGAGCTGTTTTTT; CDR3aa: CASSLTSGRGTGELFF; j_gene: TRBJ2-2; d_gene: TRBD2; v_gene: TRBV5-1; len: 16; abundance: NA
CDR3nt: TGTGCCAGCAACGACAGGGGCGCGGGGTTGAACACTGAAGCTTTCTTT; CDR3aa: CASNDRGAGLNTEAFF; j_gene: TRBJ1-1; d_gene: NA; v_gene: TRBV21-1; len: 16; abundance: NA